This T cell receptor beta chain was sequenced for a study of blood T cells in healthy people across ages. Next came a second PCR, run for about 7 to 12 cycles, which used a sample-barcoded 5' primer along with a J-beta primer mix. TCRdb re-analysed the 5' RACE reads in MiXCR, keeping a single row per CDR3 protein. The sample consists of approximately 490,000 distinct CDR3 sequences, 20% to 30% of them appearing once. J lost 1 base, V lost 7 bases, and 10 bases had no gene match. This CDR3 has 15 amino acids. CDR1 and CDR2 from the germline V gene are SQVTM and ANQGSEA. This clonotype came up many times. The same specimen was also included in a second study, on T cells of mothers and their children.

The receptor's source is a boy aged 5-17 years in good health. This rearrangement joins TRBV29-1 to TRBJ2-1, with 7 bases matching TRBD2. What was sequenced was blood. CDR3 protein: CSARTLAGSYNEQFF. Written as DNA, the CDR3 is TGCAGCGCCCGAACGTTAGCGGGTTCCTACAATGAGCAGTTCTTC.